This T cell receptor beta chain originates from a study of blood T cell repertoires in COVID-19. Study as a whole: COVID-19 samples collected from the United States, Italy and Spain covered acute and convalescent phases. Sample material is recorded as cDNA or gDNA derived from T cells, B-cell-depleted T cells, or PBMCs.

Deletions cut 6 bases from V and 8 bases from J, with 13 bases between. This CDR3 is 12 amino acids long. The germline V gene encodes CDR1 SNHLY and CDR2 FYNNEI. In the source study's methods: Cell counts per sample came from amplifying reference gene primers. This table comes from immunoSEQ multiplex PCR, and its TCRdb copy is limited to in-frame clones, with some not included. V and J calls and clone size come straight from that table; D and trimming were deduced from the DNA. Here the sample spans approximately 100,000 clones, approximately 85% being singletons. V gene TRBV2 combines with J gene TRBJ1-2, with D maybe TRBD1 (5 bases). The TCR originated in a human donor in a cohort sampled during active COVID-19. The sequencing sample was made of peripheral blood. Written as DNA, the CDR3 is TGTGCCAGCAGGGGCCTGGGGGGAGGCTACACCTTC. This codes for CASRGLGGGYTF.